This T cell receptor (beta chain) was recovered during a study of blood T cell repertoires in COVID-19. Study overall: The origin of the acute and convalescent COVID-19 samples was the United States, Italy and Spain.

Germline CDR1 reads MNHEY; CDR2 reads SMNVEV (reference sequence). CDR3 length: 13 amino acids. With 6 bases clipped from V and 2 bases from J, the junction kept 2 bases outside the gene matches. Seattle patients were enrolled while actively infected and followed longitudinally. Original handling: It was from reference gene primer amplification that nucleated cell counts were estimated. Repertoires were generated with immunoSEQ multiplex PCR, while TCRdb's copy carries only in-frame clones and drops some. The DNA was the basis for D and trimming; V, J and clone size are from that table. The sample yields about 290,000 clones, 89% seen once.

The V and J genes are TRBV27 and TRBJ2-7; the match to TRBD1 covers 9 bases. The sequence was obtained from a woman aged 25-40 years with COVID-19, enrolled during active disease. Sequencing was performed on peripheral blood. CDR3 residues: CASRGTGTYEQYF. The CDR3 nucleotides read TGTGCCAGCAGGGGGACAGGGACCTACGAGCAGTACTTC.